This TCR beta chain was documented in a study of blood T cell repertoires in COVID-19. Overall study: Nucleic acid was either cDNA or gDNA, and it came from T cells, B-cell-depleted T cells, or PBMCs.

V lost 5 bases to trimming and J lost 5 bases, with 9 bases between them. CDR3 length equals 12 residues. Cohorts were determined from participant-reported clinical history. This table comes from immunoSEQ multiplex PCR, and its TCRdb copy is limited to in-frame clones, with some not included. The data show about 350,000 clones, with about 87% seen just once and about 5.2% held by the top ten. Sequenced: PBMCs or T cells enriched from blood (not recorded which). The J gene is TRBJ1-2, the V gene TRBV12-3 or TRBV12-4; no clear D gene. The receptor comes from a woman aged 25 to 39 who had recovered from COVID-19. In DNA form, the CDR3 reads TGTGCCAGCAGTCCGGCGGATTATGGCTACACCTTC. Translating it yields CASSPADYGYTF.